These 20 T cell receptor beta chains originate from one sample sequenced in a study of blood T cell repertoires in COVID-19. The protocol was immunoSEQ multiplex PCR, while the TCRdb copy is restricted to in-frame clones and leaves out a portion. The sample has 150,000 to 200,000 clones; roughly four fifths are singletons. The sequenced material came from peripheral blood. These TCRs come from a woman aged 70-85 years with COVID-19, enrolled during active disease.

The chain recombines TRBV10-3 with TRBJ2-3, with 13 bases fitting TRBD2. V lost 10 bases and J lost 3; bases outside the gene matches: 4. CDR1 is ENHRY and CDR2 is SYGVKD in the germline V gene. The CDR3 contains 14 residues. CDR3 in amino acids: CATRTSGRTDTQYF. Written as DNA, the CDR3 is TGTGCCACTCGGACTAGCGGGAGAACAGATACGCAGTATTTT.

V is TRBV7-9 and J is TRBJ1-2; 10 bases match TRBD1. The CDR3 loop spans 17 amino acids. Germline trimming cut 5 bases from V and 6 bases from J; bases unmatched to any gene: 15. The germline V gene has CDR1 SEHNR and CDR2 FQNEAQ (reference sequence). As DNA, the CDR3 is TGTGCCAGCAGCACCGACAGGGGGCGCAAGGTGTTCCATGGCTACACCTTC. Protein: CASSTDRGRKVFHGYTF.

The rearrangement joins TRBV24-1 to TRBJ2-5; 7 bases agree with TRBD2. The germline CDR1 and CDR2 sequences are KGHDR and SFDVKD. The CDR3 length is 14 residues. V lost 4 bases, J lost 4 bases, and 5 bases stayed unmatched. The CDR3 region has the DNA TGTGCCACCAGTGAATGGGGGGGTGGAGAGACCCAGTACTTC. This codes for CATSEWGGGETQYF.

J is TRBJ2-6 and V is TRBV15; 12 bases agree with TRBD1. This CDR3 comprises 18 residues. Germline V gene sequence: CDR1 LNHNV, CDR2 YYDKDF (reference sequence). Losses at the gene ends were 0 bases for V and 2 bases for J; bases not matched to a gene: 2. CDR3 sequence (DNA): TGTGCCACCAGCAGAGAGGGGACAGGGGGCCCTGGGGCCAACGTCCTGACTTTC. It encodes CATSREGTGGPGANVLTF.

The chain has TRBV27 and TRBJ2-1, with 11 bases lining up with TRBD2. Germline V CDR1 and CDR2: MNHEY, SMNVEV (reference sequence). This CDR3 comprises 15 residues. V was pared by 7 bases and J by 7 bases, with 9 bases of the junction left unmatched. CDR3 nucleotide sequence: TGTGCCAGCATAAGTAGCGGGAGGGCCGAAAATGAGCAGTTCTTC. This translates into CASISSGRAENEQFF.

This sequence joins TRBV5-5 and TRBJ1-5; 7 nucleotides match TRBD1. Trimming at V came to 1 base and at J to 1 base, leaving 5 bases not matched to a gene. This CDR3 has 16 amino acids. Germline-derived CDR1 and CDR2 are SGHKS and YYEKEE (reference sequence). CDR3 sequence: CASSLITGASNQPQHF. CDR3 DNA: TGTGCCAGCAGCTTGATAACAGGGGCGAGCAATCAGCCCCAGCATTTT.

The chain couples TRBV20-1 to TRBJ2-3; no clear D. Germline CDR1 is DFQATT and CDR2 is SNEGSKA (reference sequence). This CDR3 contains 11 residues. Trimming shortened V by 6 bases and J by 6 bases, and 10 bases separated the two germline ends. The CDR3 sequence: CSAQRRDTQYF. The CDR3 bases are TGCAGTGCCCAAAGGCGGGATACGCAGTATTTT.

The gene calls are TRBV30 and TRBJ1-4, with D hard to call. The CDR3 covers 15 residues. V dropped 2 bases and J dropped 8 bases, with 18 bases sitting between them. Germline V gene sequence: CDR1 GTSNPN, CDR2 SVGIG (reference sequence). Here the CDR3 reads CAWSPLGAQKEKLFF. CDR3 bases: TGTGCCTGGAGTCCACTGGGCGCCCAGAAGGAAAAACTGTTTTTT.

This clone was observed a few times. This chain joins TRBV6-5 and TRBJ1-1; unclear D gene. This CDR3 region has 15 residues. Between the trimmed V and J ends, which lost 4 bases and 4 bases, there was a span of 16 bases. Germline V gives CDR1 MNHEY, CDR2 SVGAGI. The CDR3: CASSSHGRAGTEAFF. Here the CDR3 DNA reads TGTGCCAGCAGTTCACACGGGAGGGCGGGCACTGAAGCTTTCTTT.

The rearrangement uses TRBV5-1 and TRBJ1-1; 10 bases line up with TRBD1. V lost 1 base and J lost 7; bases outside the gene matches: 7. The CDR3 covers 15 residues. The germline gives CDR1 SGHRS, CDR2 YFSETQ. The CDR3 DNA sequence: TGCGCCAGCAGCTTGCCGGGGACAGGGGTTGTTGAAGCTTTCTTT. It codes for CASSLPGTGVVEAFF.

This chain joins TRBV7-9 and TRBJ2-5, with TRBD1 matching 8 bases. CDR1 is SEHNR and CDR2 is FQNEAQ in the germline V gene (reference sequence). Trimming at V came to 6 bases and at J to 5 bases, leaving 5 bases not matched to a gene. The CDR3 loop spans 13 amino acids. The CDR3 is CASRGQGPETQYF. The CDR3 nucleotides read TGTGCCAGCAGAGGACAGGGCCCGGAGACCCAGTACTTC.

This chain connects TRBV19 to TRBJ2-1; TRBD2 matches 11 bases. V lost 4 bases and J lost 1; bases outside the gene matches: 3. This CDR3 contains 16 residues. CDR1 is LNHDA, CDR2 SQIVND, per germline (reference sequence). CDR3 nucleotides: TGTGCCAGTAGTAGCACTAGCGGGAGTTCCTACAATGAGCAGTTCTTC. This gives the protein CASSSTSGSSYNEQFF. The full variable domain, rest sourced from reference TRBV19 and TRBJ2-1, is DGGITQSPKYLFRKEGQNVTLSCEQNLNHDAMYWYRQDPGQGLRLIYYSQIVNDFQKGDIAEGYSVSREKKESFPLTVTSAQKNPTAFYLCASSSTSGSSYNEQFFGPGTRLTVL.

This clone was detected once. The chain combines TRBV27 with TRBJ1-5; 8 bases map to TRBD1. CDR1 and CDR2 from the germline V gene are MNHEY and SMNVEV (reference sequence). Losses at the gene ends were 5 bases for V and 1 base for J; bases not matched to a gene: 4. This CDR3 has 15 amino acids. CDR3 bases: TGTGCCAGCAGTCCGGACAGGGACAGCAATCAGCCCCAGCATTTT. The encoded protein is CASSPDRDSNQPQHF.

The J gene is TRBJ2-3, the V gene TRBV18; D is ambiguous. Trimming left V 6 bases short and J 3 bases short, with 10 bases between. In germline, CDR1 is KGHSH, CDR2 LQKENI. There are 13 residues in the CDR3. The CDR3 spells CASSELTTDTQYF. The CDR3 nucleotides are TGTGCCAGCTCCGAACTAACTACAGATACGCAGTATTTT. Complete variable domain (other parts from reference TRBV18 and TRBJ2-3): NAGVMQNPRHLVRRRGQEARLRCSPMKGHSHVYWYRQLPEEGLKFMVYLQKENIIDESGMPKERFSAEFPKEGPSILRIQQVVRGDSAAYFCASSELTTDTQYFGPGTRLTVL.

This clone has a single count. V is TRBV6-5 and J is TRBJ2-3; 7 bases are shared with TRBD1. V gave up 6 bases and J gave up 4 bases; unmatched junction bases: 4. This CDR3 has 13 residues. CDR1 and CDR2 (germline): MNHEY, SVGAGI. The CDR3 sequence: CASSDRVPDTQYF. CDR3 DNA: TGTGCCAGCAGCGACAGGGTTCCAGATACGCAGTATTTT.

The chain recombines TRBV28 with TRBJ2-3; maybe TRBD2 (6 bases). The CDR3 length is 14 residues. V was shortened by 3 bases and J by 0 bases, with 7 bases between the two germline ends. Germline V gene sequence: CDR1 MDHEN, CDR2 SYDVKM. In nucleotides, the CDR3 is TGTGCCAGCAGTTTCGGGACTAGCACAGATACGCAGTATTTT. Translation gives CASSFGTSTDTQYF.

The rearrangement links TRBV4-1 to TRBJ2-7, with 8 bases lining up with TRBD1. CDR1 is MGHRA and CDR2 is YSYEKL in the germline V gene. This CDR3 is 18 amino acids long. The ends lost 1 base at V and 5 bases at J; junction bases unmatched: 16. The CDR3 DNA reads TGCGCCAGCAGCCAAGGTGATATATGGCAGGGGGCGAATAACGAGCAGTACTTC. This translates into CASSQGDIWQGANNEQYF.

The chain combines TRBV24-1 with TRBJ1-2; 9 bases fit TRBD1. Germline CDR1 reads KGHDR; CDR2 reads SFDVKD. The junction had 9 bases not matched to a gene; V was cut back by 9 bases and J by 2 bases. The CDR3 has 15 amino acids. The CDR3 sequence: CATSMTGGPNYGYTF. The CDR3 coding sequence is TGTGCCACCTCAATGACAGGGGGACCGAACTATGGCTACACCTTC.

The V and J genes are TRBV19 and TRBJ1-1; D may be TRBD1 (6 bases). In germline, CDR1 is LNHDA, CDR2 SQIVND (reference sequence). The V end was cut by 5 bases, the J end by 0 bases, with 16 bases between. The CDR3 is 16 amino acids. The CDR3 nucleotides read TGTGCCAGTAGTCCTCCCGGTAGGGGGTTGAACACTGAAGCTTTCTTT. Translation: CASSPPGRGLNTEAFF.

The chain has TRBV4-1 and TRBJ2-1, with 13 bases matching TRBD2. The V and J ends lost 1 base and 7 bases, in that order; junction bases with no gene match: 7. Germline lookup yields CDR1 MGHRA and CDR2 YSYEKL. This CDR3 is built from 17 residues. CDR3 sequence reads: CASSQVQTLAGGNEQFF. The CDR3 region has the DNA TGCGCCAGCAGCCAAGTTCAAACACTAGCGGGAGGGAATGAGCAGTTCTTC.